This paragraph reports one T cell receptor beta chain. Its antigen is not known. Each CDR3 protein gets one entry after TCRdb re-called the RACE reads with MiXCR. The profile shows approximately 52,000 distinct CDR3 sequences, 8.5% to 10% of them singletons. The data originate from a study of human T cells and chemical hapten exposure. Background on the study: Read at 6 days, the patch tests placed 0.01% DPC on the upper back. Patients were mainly female, each with alopecia areata, totalis or universalis.

The sample's time point: pre-sensitization, week 0. Treatment denoted: therapeutic diphenylcyclopropenone sensitization with weekly scalp DPC. Total RNA was isolated from whole blood that had not been fractionated. The CDR3 spans 14 residues. The V gene's germline CDR1 is DFQATT and CDR2 SNEGSKA (reference sequence). Trimming stripped 3 bases from V and 4 bases from J, with 15 bases between. General study findings and limits: Counts of TCRs expanded at PT1 correlated positively with patch test score. Significantly more large CDR3 similarity clusters were formed by expanded TCRs than by controls.

This sequence originates from a woman between 25 and 40 years old with alopecia areata. Some clones in this sample may be carry-over from other donors' samples. The specimen was whole blood, collected in connection with sensitization to the hapten diphenylcyclopropenone (DPC). The chain is built from TRBV20-1 and TRBJ1-1, with D unresolved. The CDR3, as DNA: TGCAGTGCTAGGCACAGCTCCCGAGTCACTGAAGCTTTCTTT. As protein: CSARHSSRVTEAFF.